This T cell receptor (beta chain) stems from a study of blood T cell repertoires in COVID-19. In the study overall: Some COVID-19 samples were acute and others convalescent; all came from the United States, Italy and Spain. PBMCs, B-cell-depleted T cells, or T cells provided the cDNA or gDNA that made up the material.

With 5 bases removed from V and 5 bases from J, the gap between germline ends came to 8 bases. This CDR3 spans 12 amino acids. The germline CDR1 and CDR2 sequences are SGHNT and YENEEA. Original processing notes: Cell counts per sample came from amplifying reference gene primers. Clones were read by immunoSEQ multiplex PCR, and TCRdb kept only the in-frame ones, dropping some. That table furnishes V, J and clone size, whereas the DNA furnished D and trimming. Of about 39,000 clones in the sample, approximately 85% are singletons; the top ten hold about 4.6%. The receptor comes from a man in his sixties with acute or convalescent COVID-19. The genes are TRBV11-3 and TRBJ2-3, with D tentatively TRBD2 (5 bases). The sequenced sample consisted of peripheral blood. The CDR3 nucleotides are TGTGCCAGCAGCCCCGGGGAAGATACGCAGTATTTT. Translating it yields CASSPGEDTQYF. The full variable domain, in which reference TRBV11-3 and TRBJ2-3 provide the parts outside the CDR3, is EAGVVQSPRYKIIEKKQPVAFWCNPISGHNTLYWYLQNLGQGPELLIRYENEEAVDDSQLPKDRFSAERLKGVDSTLKIQPAELGDSAVYLCASSPGEDTQYFGPGTRLTVL.